One and the same sample provided the 18 T cell receptor beta chains below, sequenced in a study of early T cells in non-severe SARS-CoV-2 infection. A single record per CDR3 protein comes from TCRdb applying MiXCR to the 5' RACE reads. The sample includes around 33,000 distinct CDR3 sequences, around 7% of them seen just once. Sequencing was carried out using whole blood. The receptors shown here come from an adult who was a healthcare worker with PCR-confirmed SARS-CoV-2 infection or an uninfected control (not recorded which).

The chain has TRBV19 and TRBJ2-2; 9 bases agree with TRBD1. Unmatched junction bases numbered 7, after V lost 7 bases and J lost 4 bases. Looked up from germline, CDR1 is LNHDA and CDR2 is SQIVND (reference sequence). This CDR3 has 15 residues. The CDR3 region has the DNA TGTGCCAGTATCAGGGACAGGGCTACCACCGGGGAGCTGTTTTTT. Its protein product is CASIRDRATTGELFF.

This clonotype appeared many times. The rearrangement joins TRBV9 to TRBJ1-2; TRBD1 matches 7 bases. CDR3 length equals 13 residues. V dropped 4 bases and J dropped 0; count of bases not matched to a gene: 0. Germline V gene data show CDR1 as SGDLS and CDR2 as YYNGEE. The CDR3 spells CASSRGPNYGYTF. CDR3 nucleotides: TGTGCCAGCAGCAGGGGGCCTAACTATGGCTACACCTTC.

This clonotype has ten or more counts. The chain joins TRBV7-2 to TRBJ2-2; 13 nucleotides line up with TRBD2. V shed 1 base, J shed 7 bases, and the junction held 12 bases outside the gene matches. This CDR3 spans 19 amino acids. Germline V gene data show CDR1 as SGHTA and CDR2 as FQGNSA. The CDR3 nucleotides read TGTGCCAGCAGCTTAGGGCTAAGGACTAGCGGGAGTAGGAACGGGGAGCTGTTTTTT. Protein product: CASSLGLRTSGSRNGELFF.

In nucleotides, the CDR3 is TGCAGTGCTAGAGCTGGGGATTCCCAATCCTACGAGCAGTACTTC. It encodes CSARAGDSQSYEQYF. The chain is built from TRBV20-1 and TRBJ2-7; D ambiguous. CDR1 is DFQATT and CDR2 is SNEGSKA in the germline V gene (reference sequence). V was trimmed by 1 base and J by 1 base, leaving 14 bases between them. This CDR3 contains 15 residues.

This clonotype was detected many times. The chain employs TRBV6-5 and TRBJ1-1; D ambiguous. Per germline, CDR1 MNHEY and CDR2 SVGAGI. The CDR3 runs to 14 residues. V was trimmed by 6 bases and J by 0 bases, leaving 11 bases between them. This CDR3 reads CASSLGPMNTEAFF. The CDR3 region has the DNA TGTGCCAGCAGCTTAGGGCCGATGAACACTGAAGCTTTCTTT.

The rearrangement links TRBV4-1 to TRBJ1-1; a weak D match, TRBD1 (5 bases). CDR1 is MGHRA and CDR2 is YSYEKL in the germline V gene. The CDR3 runs to 14 residues. Trimming took off 1 base at V and 10 bases at J, with 16 bases between the two ends. Written as DNA, the CDR3 is TGCGCCAGCAGCCAAGTAGGGGCCCCCGCGGGAGCTTTCTTT. This gives the protein CASSQVGAPAGAFF.

This clonotype was seen ten or more times. The chain employs TRBV6-5 and TRBJ2-7, with 13 positions matching TRBD2. The CDR3 consists of 16 residues. The V gene end was trimmed by 2 bases and the J gene end by 5 bases; junction bases not matched to a gene: 6. Germline CDR1 and CDR2: MNHEY and SVGAGI. The chain's CDR3 is CASSYILAGGPHEQYF. The CDR3 bases are TGTGCCAGCAGTTACATACTAGCGGGAGGGCCCCACGAGCAGTACTTC.

This sequence joins TRBV29-1 and TRBJ2-1; D not certain. CDR1 is SQVTM, CDR2 ANQGSEA, per germline. The CDR3 spans 12 residues. The V end lost 7 bases, the J end lost 6 bases, and 13 bases lay between the germline ends. The CDR3 sequence: CSALTFSNEQFF. The CDR3 nucleotides read TGCAGCGCCCTAACCTTCTCCAATGAGCAGTTCTTC.

This clonotype was counted at least ten times. The chain employs TRBV5-1 and TRBJ2-2; 15 bases map to TRBD2. This CDR3 spans 19 amino acids. V lost 0 bases to trimming and J lost 5 bases; unmatched junction nucleotides: 8. Germline V lookup: CDR1 SGHRS, CDR2 YFSETQ. CDR3 loop: CASSLADGTSGRRTGELFF. For the CDR3, the DNA is TGCGCCAGCAGCTTGGCCGATGGGACTAGCGGGAGGAGGACCGGGGAGCTGTTTTTT.

In its sample, this clonotype was seen many times. The rearrangement links TRBV10-3 to TRBJ1-1; TRBD1 matches 7 bases. The junction had 8 bases not matched to a gene; V was cut back by 2 bases and J by 5 bases. The V gene's germline CDR1 is ENHRY and CDR2 SYGVKD. The CDR3 totals 15 residues. The CDR3 here is CAISEHTGVGTEAFF. In nucleotides, the CDR3 is TGTGCCATCAGTGAGCACACAGGGGTAGGGACTGAAGCTTTCTTT.

This clonotype has more than one count but fewer than ten. V usage is TRBV7-3 and J usage is TRBJ1-1; the D is unclear. The CDR3 extends over 15 amino acids. The V end was cut by 3 bases, the J end by 0 bases, with 11 bases between. Germline assignment: CDR1 SGHTA and CDR2 FQGTGA. The chain's CDR3 is CASSFSQLMNTEAFF. CDR3 in DNA: TGTGCCAGCAGCTTTTCACAGCTCATGAACACTGAAGCTTTCTTT.

This clonotype was detected many times. The rearrangement joins TRBV7-8 to TRBJ2-6; D ambiguous. V dropped 5 bases and J dropped 2 bases, with 22 bases sitting between them. Germline V gives CDR1 SGHVS, CDR2 FQNEAQ. This CDR3 is built from 19 residues. CDR3 amino acids: CASSQIRIPGSPGANVLTF. The CDR3 coding sequence is TGTGCCAGCAGCCAAATCCGGATCCCTGGCTCCCCTGGGGCCAACGTCCTGACTTTC.

This clonotype came up many times. This chain joins TRBV25-1 and TRBJ2-3, with TRBD2 matching 10 bases. The V gene's germline CDR1 is MGHDK and CDR2 SYGVNS. This CDR3 is built from 18 residues. With V trimmed by 8 bases and J by 1 base, 15 bases remained unmatched. The CDR3 DNA follows: TGTGCCAGCGGGGGAGGCCTAGCGGGAGAGGAGGGCACAGATACGCAGTATTTT. Translation: CASGGGLAGEEGTDTQYF.

This clonotype was seen repeatedly, ten times or more. This chain links TRBV7-9 with TRBJ2-7; 7 bases agree with TRBD1. The germline CDR1 and CDR2 sequences are SEHNR and FQNEAQ (reference sequence). The V segment lost 4 bases and the J segment 3 bases; nucleotides outside the gene matches: 9. The CDR3 has 15 amino acids. The CDR3 protein is CASSSWTGTDYEQYF. The CDR3 DNA is TGTGCCAGCAGCTCGTGGACAGGCACGGACTACGAGCAGTACTTC.

J is TRBJ1-6 and V is TRBV4-1; 9 bases are shared with TRBD1. With 1 base clipped from V and 7 bases from J, the junction kept 5 bases outside the gene matches. The CDR3 is made up of 16 amino acids. The V gene's germline CDR1 is MGHRA and CDR2 YSYEKL. The CDR3 nucleotides read TGCGCCAGCAGCCAAGGGACAGGGGTCGTCAATTCACCCCTCCACTTT. Its protein product is CASSQGTGVVNSPLHF.

This clonotype was seen many times. The gene calls are TRBV9 and TRBJ2-1, with no clear D. V shed 2 bases and J shed 6 bases, with 6 bases lying between them. The CDR3 contains 12 residues. Germline V gives CDR1 SGDLS, CDR2 YYNGEE. DNA for the CDR3: TGTGCCAGCAGCGTGGGCCGCAATGAGCAGTTCTTC. Translating gives CASSVGRNEQFF.

By proportion, this clonotype is medium-sized. V and J are TRBV20-1 and TRBJ2-7; 8 bases map to TRBD2. V was pared by 6 bases and J by 6 bases, with 13 bases of the junction left unmatched. The CDR3 covers 14 residues. The germline V gene encodes CDR1 DFQATT and CDR2 SNEGSKA (reference sequence). Here the CDR3 reads CSARRSSGRGEQYF. Written as DNA, the CDR3 is TGCAGTGCGAGACGGTCGAGCGGGAGAGGCGAGCAGTACTTC.

V gene TRBV2 combines with J gene TRBJ1-1; TRBD1 might be the D (5 bases). V was pared by 1 base and J by 3 bases, with 12 bases between. The germline gives CDR1 SNHLY, CDR2 FYNNEI. CDR3 length: 15 amino acids. CDR3: CASSEDPGPDTEAFF. The DNA of the CDR3 is TGTGCCAGCAGTGAAGACCCAGGGCCAGACACTGAAGCTTTCTTT.